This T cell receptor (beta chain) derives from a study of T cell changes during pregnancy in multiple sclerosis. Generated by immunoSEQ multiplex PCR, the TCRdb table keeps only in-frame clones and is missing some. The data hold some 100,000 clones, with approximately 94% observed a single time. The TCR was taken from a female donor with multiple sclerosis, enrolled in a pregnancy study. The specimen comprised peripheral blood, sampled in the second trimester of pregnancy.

In DNA, the CDR3 is TGTGCCAGCCTCGGGGGCACAGATACGCAGTATTTT. Translating it yields CASLGGTDTQYF. This sequence joins TRBV2 and TRBJ2-3; maybe TRBD2 (5 bases). V was shortened by 8 bases and J by 1 base, with 7 bases between the two germline ends. Germline CDR1 and CDR2: SNHLY and FYNNEI. The CDR3 has 12 amino acids.